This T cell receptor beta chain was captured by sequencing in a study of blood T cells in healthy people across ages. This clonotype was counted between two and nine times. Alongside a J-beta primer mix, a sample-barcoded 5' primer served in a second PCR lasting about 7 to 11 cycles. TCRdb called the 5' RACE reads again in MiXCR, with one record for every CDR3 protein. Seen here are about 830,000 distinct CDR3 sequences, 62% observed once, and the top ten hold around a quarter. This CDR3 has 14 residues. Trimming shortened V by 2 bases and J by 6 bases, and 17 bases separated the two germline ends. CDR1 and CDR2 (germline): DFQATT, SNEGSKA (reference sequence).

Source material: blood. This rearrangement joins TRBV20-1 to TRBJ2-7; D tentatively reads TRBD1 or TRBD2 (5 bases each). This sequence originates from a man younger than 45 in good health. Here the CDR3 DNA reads TGCAGTGCTAGACGCCCGGGGCACTCCGGCGAGCAGTACTTC. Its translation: CSARRPGHSGEQYF.